Below, 18 T cell receptor beta chains from the same sample are listed, as sequenced in a study of CD8+CD57+ T cells in acquired aplastic anemia. Genomic DNA templated the TCR beta VDJ and CDR3 profiling. TCRdb reanalysed the reads using MiXCR and keeps one entry per CDR3 protein. The data hold around 200,000 distinct CDR3 sequences, with over 60% observed a single time. The sequencing input was sorted CD4+, CD8+, or CD8+CD57+ T cells (not recorded which) from PBMCs. Source of these receptors: a human donor in good health.

The chain couples TRBV7-2 to TRBJ2-3; no clear D. The CDR3 is made up of 12 amino acids. Germline V gives CDR1 SGHTA, CDR2 FQGNSA. The V end was cut by 1 base, the J end by 7 bases, with 6 bases between. DNA of the CDR3: TGTGCCAGCAGCTTAGGTTTGAATACGCAGTATTTT. This codes for CASSLGLNTQYF.

This clonotype occurred a few times. This rearrangement joins TRBV7-3 to TRBJ1-2; weak D call: TRBD1 (6 bases). In germline, CDR1 is SGHTA, CDR2 FQGTGA. The CDR3 loop spans 18 amino acids. The V end was cut by 3 bases, the J end by 7 bases, with 27 bases between. The CDR3 is CASSLGPGLAGGAAGYTF. The CDR3, as DNA: TGTGCCAGCAGCTTGGGACCGGGACTAGCGGGGGGGGCAGCTGGCTACACCTTC.

In its sample, this clonotype was seen many times. The chain uses TRBV6-1 and TRBJ1-2; no firm D call. Trimming left V 3 bases short and J 0 bases short, with 8 bases between. Germline CDR1 MNHNS, CDR2 SASEGT. This CDR3 is built from 14 residues. The DNA for the CDR3 is TGTGCCAGCAGTGAGGACGGAACTAACTATGGCTACACCTTC. It codes for CASSEDGTNYGYTF.

This sequence joins TRBV13 and TRBJ2-7, with D uncertain. CDR1 PRHDT and CDR2 FYEKMQ come from the germline V gene (reference sequence). Trimming left V 3 bases short and J 3 bases short, with 12 bases between. The CDR3 has 14 amino acids. Here the CDR3 DNA reads TGTGCCAGCAGCTTTTTGCGCCAGGACTACGAGCAGTACTTC. Translated, it gives CASSFLRQDYEQYF.

The CDR3: CASSLTSSYEQYF. CDR3 in DNA: TGTGCCAGCAGCTTAACGAGTTCCTACGAGCAGTACTTC. The genes are TRBV11-2 and TRBJ2-7; D remains ambiguous. The CDR3 is 13 residues long. Germline CDR1 reads SGHAT; CDR2 reads FQNNGV. V was pared by 2 bases and J by 1 base, with 6 bases between.

This clonotype appeared many times. This chain links TRBV10-3 with TRBJ2-3, with unresolved D. Germline CDR1 reads ENHRY; CDR2 reads SYGVKD. V gave up 2 bases and J gave up 0 bases, with 6 bases separating them. This CDR3 contains 14 residues. The CDR3 bases are TGTGCCATCAGTGAGGTTGGAAGCACAGATACGCAGTATTTT. Translated: CAISEVGSTDTQYF.

The count of this clonotype is one. A much larger clone differs by one base, so this may be a read error. Since the CDR3 does not end with the conserved phenylalanine or tryptophan, this likely comes from a read error. This rearrangement joins TRBV7-6 to TRBJ2-1; the match to TRBD2 covers 8 bases. In germline, CDR1 is SGHVS, CDR2 FNYEAQ. V was clipped by 6 bases and J by 7 bases; unmatched bases: 11. The CDR3 is 15 amino acids. CDR3 protein: CASSYSLAGRNEQFS. CDR3 bases: TGTGCCAGCAGTTACTCCCTAGCGGGTCGAAATGAGCAGTTCTCC.

In the case of this clonotype: One base away lies a much larger clone, so this may be a sequencing read error. The genes are TRBV9 and TRBJ1-2; 7 bases are shared with TRBD1. The CDR3 is 15 residues long. Germline loops: CDR1 SGDLS, CDR2 YYNGEE. The CDR3 loop is CASSITPGQPYGCTF. CDR3 bases: TGTGCCAGCAGCATAACACCGGGACAGCCATATGGCTGCACCTTC.

CDR3 loop: CATQARQGGQPQHF. The CDR3, as DNA: TGTGCCACCCAGGCGCGACAGGGAGGTCAGCCCCAGCATTTT. The genes are TRBV24-1 and TRBJ1-5; 7 nucleotides agree with TRBD1. Trimming at V came to 9 bases and at J to 6 bases, leaving 10 bases not matched to a gene. This CDR3 contains 14 residues. From germline, CDR1 is KGHDR and CDR2 SFDVKD.

The chain employs TRBV9 and TRBJ2-5; the D gene could be TRBD1 or TRBD2 (5 bases each). This CDR3 has 15 residues. The germline V and J ends were trimmed by 0 bases and 0 bases, with 9 bases remaining between them. Looked up from germline, CDR1 is SGDLS and CDR2 is YYNGEE. The CDR3 reads CASSVDGDHQETQYF. CDR3 nucleotides: TGTGCCAGCAGCGTAGATGGGGACCACCAAGAGACCCAGTACTTC. Using reference TRBV9 and TRBJ2-5 for the parts outside the CDR3, the full variable domain is DSGVTQTPKHLITATGQRVTLRCSPRSGDLSVYWYQQSLDQGLQFLIQYYNGEERAKGNILERFSAQQFPDLHSELNLSSLELGDSALYFCASSVDGDHQETQYFGPGTRLLVL.

This clonotype showed up just a few times. This chain joins TRBV5-5 and TRBJ2-7; 7 bases are a match to TRBD1. Germline assignment: CDR1 SGHKS and CDR2 YYEKEE (reference sequence). The CDR3 is 14 residues long. Trimming took 1 base from V and 3 from J; bases not matched to a gene: 4. CDR3 region: CASSLQGQVYEQYF. The DNA for the CDR3 is TGTGCCAGCAGCTTGCAAGGACAGGTCTACGAGCAGTACTTC.

The CDR3 loop is CATSRVGVHEQYF. The DNA of the CDR3 is TGTGCCACCAGCAGAGTTGGGGTCCACGAGCAGTACTTC. The V and J genes are TRBV15 and TRBJ2-7; D gene ambiguous. This CDR3 contains 13 residues. Germline CDR1 LNHNV, CDR2 YYDKDF (reference sequence). Trimming took off 1 base at V and 5 bases at J, with 9 bases between the two ends.

The CDR3 loop reads CSVSLAGVMNYGYTF. The DNA for the CDR3 is TGCAGCGTCTCCTTAGCGGGGGTAATGAACTATGGCTACACCTTC. The rearrangement links TRBV29-1 to TRBJ1-2; D is possibly TRBD1 (5 bases). Germline values: CDR1 SQVTM, CDR2 ANQGSEA. Deletions cut 6 bases from V and 2 bases from J, with 19 bases between. The CDR3 has 15 residues.

About this clonotype itself: The CDR3 end shows no conserved phenylalanine or tryptophan, and so a read error is likely. Because the CDR3's place on the DNA is in doubt, the DNA is left out and the CDR3 is given as listed by TCRdb. This chain joins TRBV2 and TRBJ1-3. The CDR3 extends over 9 residues, inclusive of both ends. The germline V gene has CDR1 SNHLY and CDR2 FYNNEI. The CDR3 loop is CASRDSLNY.

As regards this clonotype: A much larger clone lies a single base off, so this may be a read error. Without the conserved terminal phenylalanine or tryptophan, this CDR3 likely stems from a read error. The gene calls are TRBV9 and TRBJ2-2; 11 bases map to TRBD2. Per germline, CDR1 SGDLS and CDR2 YYNGEE. V shed 3 bases, J shed 5 bases, and the junction held 9 bases outside the gene matches. CDR3 length: 17 amino acids. The CDR3 sequence: CASSAEGLAGATGELFL. DNA for the CDR3: TGTGCCAGCAGCGCCGAAGGACTAGCGGGCGCGACCGGGGAGCTGTTTCTT.

This clonotype was found a few times. The CDR3 ends on some other residue instead of the conserved phenylalanine or tryptophan, so this is likely a read error. V usage is TRBV5-4 and J usage is TRBJ1-2; TRBD1 matches at 11 bases. From germline, CDR1 is SGHNT and CDR2 YYREEE (reference sequence). The CDR3 has 15 amino acids. V dropped 4 bases and J dropped 5; count of bases not matched to a gene: 7. The CDR3 DNA follows: TGTGCCAGCAGCGCCGGGACAGGGGGAGGGTATGGCTACACCCTC. This codes for CASSAGTGGGYGYTL.

The chain recombines TRBV7-8 with TRBJ1-4, with 7 bases lining up with TRBD1. The V segment lost 5 bases and the J segment 3 bases; nucleotides outside the gene matches: 6. There are 15 residues in the CDR3. Germline-derived CDR1 and CDR2 are SGHVS and FQNEAQ. The CDR3 sequence is CASSARQGANEKLFF. CDR3 sequence (DNA): TGTGCCAGCAGCGCCCGACAGGGTGCTAATGAAAAACTGTTTTTT.

CDR3 in amino acids: CASSRQGSHGYTF. The CDR3 DNA reads TGTGCCAGCAGTAGACAGGGGAGTCATGGCTACACCTTC. The chain uses TRBV9 and TRBJ1-2; 8 positions match TRBD1. This CDR3 contains 13 residues. Germline loops: CDR1 SGDLS, CDR2 YYNGEE. V shed 5 bases, J shed 6 bases, and the junction held 6 bases outside the gene matches.